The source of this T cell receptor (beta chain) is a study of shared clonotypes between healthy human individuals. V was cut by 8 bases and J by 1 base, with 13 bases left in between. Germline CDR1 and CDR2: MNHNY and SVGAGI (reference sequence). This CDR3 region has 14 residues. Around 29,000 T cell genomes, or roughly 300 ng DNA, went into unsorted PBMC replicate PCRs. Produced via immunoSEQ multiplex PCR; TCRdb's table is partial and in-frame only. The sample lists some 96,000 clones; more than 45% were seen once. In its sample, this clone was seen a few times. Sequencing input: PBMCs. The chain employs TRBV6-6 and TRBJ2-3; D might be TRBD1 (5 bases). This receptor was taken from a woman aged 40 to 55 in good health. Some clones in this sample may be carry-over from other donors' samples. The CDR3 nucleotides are TGTGCCAGCGGGGCGATCTCGGGCACAGATACGCAGTATTTT. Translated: CASGAISGTDTQYF.